One TCR beta chain is described in this entry. Only a few counts were recorded for this clonotype. This receptor's antigen is unknown. No much larger clone is present one base from it, and per-base qualities are unavailable. This sample was included in a study of T-cell memory formation after mild COVID-19 listed by TCRdb under 2021. About the study as a whole: Most TCR sequence clusters were specific to one of the two donors. The cohort comprised two young, previously healthy adult volunteers, one female and one male. In two donors, T-cell clones that expanded and contracted after mild COVID-19 were followed by sequencing TCRalpha and TCRbeta repertoires longitudinally.

This sample was sequenced with an Illumina NovaSeq 6000. TCRalpha and TCRbeta cDNA libraries were built by 5'RACE with constant-segment primers, adding sample barcodes and unique molecular identifiers. RNA was extracted from every sample with Trizol reagent. Libraries were amplified in two PCR steps, with a second sample barcode and Illumina TruSeq adapters added in the second step. Sequencing of the libraries was done on an Illumina NovaSeq, producing 2 x 150 bp paired-end reads. Per the original workflow: The reads were demultiplexed and collapsed into UMI-guided consensus sequences using migec v1.2.7. Using mixcr v2.1.11, the UMI consensuses were aligned to TRA and TRB V and J templates and assembled into clonotypes. Expanded or contracted clonotypes were those called significant by both edgeR and NoisET, with noise models trained on biological replicates. For edgeR calls, a false discovery rate-adjusted p below 0.01 and a log2 fold-change threshold of 1 were applied. As an exploratory analysis of dynamics, max-normalized trajectories of the 1000 most abundant clonotypes were examined by PCA with hierarchical clustering. Each responding clone was given a CD4 or CD8 phenotype based on the CD4+ and CD8+ repertoires, which had been sequenced separately. The raw public reads went through TCRdb reprocessing: fastp at Q25, MiXCR clone calling, in-frame beta chains kept. Entries that share a CDR3 protein sequence are merged under the most common genes and DNA. The authors' filters were not applied to this entry. In this sample the table shows 450,000 to 650,000 distinct CDR3 sequences, around 17% of which occur a single time. The ten largest clones take up about 12% of the sample.

Overall results and qualifications from the work: SARS-CoV-2 specificity of the second-wave clones peaking on day 37 was not confirmed. Clones that contracted from day 15 to 85 showed balanced CD4/CD8 phenotypes, whereas a second wave of clones that expanded from day 15 to 37 leaned towards CD4+. Contracting CD4+ clones were found mainly in CM and EM memory subsets, while CD8+ clones were enriched in EMRA. Some responding clones were detected in pre-infection memory, suggesting pre-existing cross-reactive memory T cells joined the SARS-CoV-2 response. Only a couple of mild cases were covered in the study, and larger cohorts including severe cases with pre-infection samples were considered necessary.

Ficoll-Paque density gradient centrifugation was the method used to isolate PBMCs. Inclusive of the bounding cysteine and phenylalanine, the CDR3 is 14 residues long. Only the CDR3 region is kept as DNA, spanning 42 bases read in frame from base 1. The germline V gene supplies CDR1 SQVTM and CDR2 ANQGSEA. Compared with germline, V lacks 4 bases and J lacks 9 bases; bases without a gene match: 9. Rearrangement joined TRBV29-1 to TRBJ1-5; TRBD1 matches 10 bases in the middle. This sequence originates from an adult woman who had mild COVID-19 (a few samples of this study predate the infection). The sample titles of this study are shuffled in the database, so cell type and time point are left out; the donor was told from shared clones. Sequences were obtained from PBMCs or a T cell subset sorted from them (not recorded which). The CDR3 region has the sequence CSVVLAGQGRPQHF. The DNA is as follows: TGCAGCGTTGTCCTAGCGGGACAGGGGAGGCCCCAGCATTTT.